This note documents a single T cell receptor beta chain sequence. It was with a sample-barcoded 5' primer and a J-beta primer mix that a second PCR of roughly 7 to 12 cycles was run. TCRdb passed the 5' RACE reads through MiXCR, listing each CDR3 protein once. The sample comprises about 1,800,000 distinct CDR3 sequences, approximately 28% of which are singletons, and 7.7% rests with the top ten. Germline V gives CDR1 SEHNR, CDR2 FQNEAQ (reference sequence). V was trimmed by 4 bases and J by 5 bases, leaving 12 bases between them. The CDR3 length is 14 residues. This entry is derived from a study of blood T cells in healthy people across ages.

Sequenced sample: blood. V gene TRBV7-9 combines with J gene TRBJ2-1; no clear D gene. The source is a woman aged 25 to 39 in good health. The CDR3 loop is CASSSVFSNNEQFF. CDR3 DNA sequence: TGTGCCAGCAGCTCAGTCTTTTCCAACAATGAGCAGTTCTTC.